This T cell receptor beta chain was retrieved from a study of blood T cell repertoires in COVID-19 (dated by TCRdb to about 2020). Broadly, across the study: Collaborator samples came from the United States, Italy and Spain and covered acute and convalescent phases of COVID-19. The sample metadata nearly always contained a de-identified subject ID, COVID-19 status, age in years and sex. Deeply sampled blood TCRbeta repertoires from subjects exposed to, actively infected with, or recovered from COVID-19 were included in the dataset. Where available, HLA class I and class II types were obtained from metadata supplied by the sample provider rather than from assay-based typing. The repertoires were made available in a free public database intended to serve as a resource for research on the immune response to SARS-CoV-2. The material from the prospective study consisted of cDNA or gDNA derived from T cells, B-cell-depleted T cells, or PBMCs. Samples were obtained from the ongoing ImmuneRACE study (first 160 participants) and from 1,254 subjects provided by 6 global collaborators. The investigation overall reported the following: Clinical and demographic metadata were provided uncurated, with the amount varying by source and participant.

The collaborating institutions used their own protocols to collect whole blood in K2EDTA tubes. For TCRbeta analysis, collaborators shipped samples in one of three forms: frozen whole blood, isolated PBMCs, or DNA extracted from either of those sample types. V is reduced by 0 bases and J by 8 bases, leaving a spacing of 11 bases between them. Reading the germline V gene gives CDR1 SGHDT and CDR2 YYEEEE. The CDR3 numbers 14 residues from cysteine through phenylalanine. The kept DNA is CDR3 alone, 42 bases in frame from the first base. As for this clone: Its cognate antigen has yet to be identified. Per-base quality was not reported, and no clone a single base away is much larger than it.

The immunoSEQ Assay, a bias-controlled multiplex PCR, was used to amplify TCRbeta CDR3 regions from genomic DNA. On the study's bioinformatics: Within the assay, amplification of reference gene primers was used to estimate how many nucleated cells each sample contained. Sequence reads were collapsed and filtered to measure the absolute abundance of every unique TCRbeta CDR3 rearrangement. For each sample, productive Simpson clonality was calculated as the square root of Simpson's diversity index over productive rearrangements. This is the immuneACCESS table as TCRdb keeps it, with only in-frame sequences that have V and J called. A part of the clones is gone; compared with another copy, unresolved V genes explain less than half, and the rest is unexplained. Clone size and V and J calls were adopted from that table, with D and trimming inferred from the DNA. The sample data list about 49,000 clones, and 82% of these were observed just once. Roughly 3% of the sample belongs to the ten largest clones.

The V gene is TRBV5-6 and the J gene is TRBJ2-2, with the D segment identity uncertain. Sequenced input: peripheral blood. This receptor was taken from an older woman with acute or convalescent COVID-19. The CDR3 protein: CASSLVSPGGELFF. The bases are TGTGCCAGCAGCTTGGTGTCGCCAGGAGGGGAGCTGTTTTTT. With all but the CDR3 taken from the reference TRBV5-6 and TRBJ2-2 genes, the full variable domain is: DAGVTQSPTHLIKTRGQQVTLRCSPKSGHDTVSWYQQALGQGPQFIFQYYEEEERQRGNFPDRFSGHQFPNYSSELNVNALLLGDSALYLCASSLVSPGGELFFGEGSRLTVL.